One sample yielded the 20 T cell receptor beta chains listed below, sequenced in a study of Ad26.COV2.S vaccination and SARS-CoV-2 variants (dated by TCRdb to 2020 to 2023). The sample's treatment or condition label, in plain terms: around 19 received Ad26.COV2.S at low or high dose, single or two shots; 5 received placebo; per-sample allocation not given. For vaccine and placebo recipients, repertoires were sequenced using samples collected on day 63 after the first injection. Libraries were constructed by the immunoSEQ multiplex PCR assay. The immuneACCESS repertoire file appears here via TCRdb, limited to in-frame rearrangements. These files lack a portion of the clones; in checked studies, under half of the deficit traces to unresolved V genes, and the cause of the others is not known. The sample yields about 440,000 clones; less than 95% were counted once. In total, the top ten clones hold approximately 4.3% of the sample.

The starting material was peripheral blood, obtained in a trial of Ad26.COV2.S vaccine versus placebo. The receptors shown here come from a person aged 18-60 years who received the Ad26.COV2.S COVID-19 vaccine or a placebo.

The V and J genes are TRBV29-1 and TRBJ2-7; D gene ambiguous. Trimming stripped 1 base from V and 2 bases from J, with 6 bases between. Germline assignment: CDR1 SQVTM and CDR2 ANQGSEA. This CDR3 contains 12 residues. The CDR3 sequence: CSVEGGPYEQYF. DNA for the CDR3: TGCAGCGTTGAAGGTGGGCCCTACGAGCAGTACTTC.

V is TRBV19 and J is TRBJ2-1; 7 nucleotides align to TRBD2. The CDR3 loop spans 17 amino acids. Germline-derived CDR1 and CDR2 are LNHDA and SQIVND (reference sequence). V was pared by 1 base and J by 3 bases, with 9 bases of the junction left unmatched. CDR3 protein: CASSIGSGLAVYNEQFF. CDR3 sequence (DNA): TGTGCCAGTAGTATAGGCTCCGGGCTAGCGGTCTACAATGAGCAGTTCTTC.

This sequence joins TRBV7-2 and TRBJ2-1; 11 nucleotides match TRBD2. Trimming removed 5 bases from V and 3 bases from J; junction bases left unmatched: 9. Germline lookup yields CDR1 SGHTA and CDR2 FQGNSA. This CDR3 has 17 residues. The CDR3 sequence is CASSLTSGNRYYNEQFF. For the CDR3, the DNA is TGTGCCAGCAGCCTGACTAGCGGGAACCGTTACTACAATGAGCAGTTCTTC.

The gene calls are TRBV5-6 and TRBJ2-3, with a tentative D call TRBD2 (6 bases). The CDR3 is 17 amino acids. Trimming cost V 6 bases and J 1 base, with 21 bases left between them. The germline gives CDR1 SGHDT, CDR2 YYEEEE. In nucleotides, the CDR3 is TGTGCCAGCAACAGACGCTCGCAGCGGAGGGGCACAGATACGCAGTATTTT. The encoded protein is CASNRRSQRRGTDTQYF.

V and J are TRBV2 and TRBJ2-7, with 9 positions matching TRBD2. This CDR3 comprises 16 residues. J was trimmed by 4 bases and V by 4 bases; bases with no gene match: 11. Germline CDR1 and CDR2: SNHLY and FYNNEI. The CDR3 region is CASSGRGRLADYEQYF. CDR3 in DNA: TGTGCCAGCAGTGGGCGGGGCCGACTAGCGGATTACGAGCAGTACTTC.

V gene TRBV5-1 combines with J gene TRBJ2-7; 11 bases agree with TRBD2. J lost 6 bases, V lost 4 bases, and 9 bases had no gene match. Germline V lookup: CDR1 SGHRS, CDR2 YFSETQ. The CDR3 sequence is 15 residues long. The CDR3 loop reads CASSPSQTSGTEQYF. CDR3 nucleotide sequence: TGCGCCAGCAGCCCTTCTCAGACTAGCGGGACCGAGCAGTACTTC.

This chain links TRBV6-4 with TRBJ2-1; 9 bases match TRBD2. J gave up 4 bases and V 2 bases, and 3 bases lay outside the gene matches. Germline CDR1 MRHNA, CDR2 SNTAGT. This CDR3 has 15 residues. Here the CDR3 reads CASSDGGLAYNEQFF. DNA of the CDR3: TGTGCCAGCAGTGACGGGGGACTAGCTTACAATGAGCAGTTCTTC.

J is TRBJ2-7 and V is TRBV19; 10 nucleotides line up with TRBD1. The CDR3 has 14 amino acids. The junction had 8 bases not matched to a gene; V was cut back by 7 bases and J by 5 bases. Germline CDR1 reads LNHDA; CDR2 reads SQIVND (reference sequence). CDR3 nucleotide sequence: TGTGCCAGTAAGGGGCGCGGGACAGGGGACGAGCAGTACTTC. Translating it yields CASKGRGTGDEQYF.

A remark on this clone: Other DNA variants within this sample encode the same CDR3. The chain joins TRBV2 to TRBJ2-1; no definite D call. V was pared by 7 bases and J by 6 bases, with 4 bases between. Germline loops: CDR1 SNHLY, CDR2 FYNNEI. This CDR3 is 10 amino acids long. The CDR3 spells CASIGNEQFF. The CDR3 bases are TGTGCCAGCATTGGCAATGAGCAGTTCTTC.

This clone occurred a few times. This chain joins TRBV27 and TRBJ1-2; TRBD1 agrees at 11 bases. Trimming cost V 6 bases and J 7 bases; bases outside gene matches: 10. CDR3 size: 15 residues. Germline V gives CDR1 MNHEY, CDR2 SMNVEV (reference sequence). CDR3 DNA sequence: TGTGCCAGCAGCACAGGAAGGACAGGGGGCTTTGGCTACACCTTC. Translated: CASSTGRTGGFGYTF.

V is TRBV5-5 and J is TRBJ2-7, with TRBD1 matching 8 bases. The CDR3 sequence is 16 residues long. Germline assignment: CDR1 SGHKS and CDR2 YYEKEE (reference sequence). V lost 0 bases, J lost 2 bases, and 7 bases stayed unmatched. The CDR3 loop reads CASSLAGGTGTYEQYF. The CDR3 nucleotides read TGTGCCAGCAGCTTGGCCGGAGGGACAGGAACCTACGAGCAGTACTTC.

For this clone: The sample carries other DNA sequences with the same CDR3. V usage is TRBV5-1 and J usage is TRBJ2-5; D not certain. The V end lost 0 bases, the J end lost 4 bases, and 7 bases lay between the germline ends. Germline CDR1 SGHRS, CDR2 YFSETQ. The CDR3 consists of 13 residues. CDR3 in DNA: TGCGCCAGCAGCTTGGGGCCAGGAGAGACCCAGTACTTC. Encoded protein: CASSLGPGETQYF.

This chain links TRBV6-5 with TRBJ2-4; TRBD2 might be the D (5 bases). V was cut by 5 bases and J by 5 bases, with 10 bases left in between. Germline values: CDR1 MNHEY, CDR2 SVGAGI. This CDR3 has 13 residues. In DNA, the CDR3 is TGTGCCAGCAGTCCCCGCGGGCAAAACATTCAGTACTTC. Protein sequence: CASSPRGQNIQYF.

V usage is TRBV4-3 and J usage is TRBJ2-7; D uncertain. The CDR3 totals 13 residues. V shed 1 base and J shed 3 bases, with 7 bases lying between them. Germline assignment: CDR1 LGHNA and CDR2 YSLEER. The CDR3 bases are TGCGCCAGCAGCCAAGGTCTGGGCTACGAGCAGTACTTC. Encoded protein: CASSQGLGYEQYF.

The rearrangement joins TRBV3-1 (or the pseudogene TRBV3-2) to TRBJ2-1, with 7 bases fitting TRBD2. This CDR3 comprises 14 residues. J lost 9 bases, V lost 4 bases, and 9 bases had no gene match. CDR1 is LGHDT, CDR2 YNNKEL, per germline (reference sequence). The chain's CDR3 is CASSREGGPGEQFF. The CDR3 nucleotides read TGTGCCAGCAGCCGGGAGGGAGGGCCCGGTGAGCAGTTCTTC.

This rearrangement joins TRBV6-2 or TRBV6-3 to TRBJ1-5, with 8 bases that match TRBD1. Germline-derived CDR1 and CDR2 are MNHEY and SVGEGT. This CDR3 comprises 19 residues. The ends lost 2 bases at V and 2 bases at J; junction bases unmatched: 14. CDR3: CASSYPELTGAAGNQPQHF. Written as DNA, the CDR3 is TGTGCCAGCAGTTACCCCGAGCTGACAGGGGCTGCGGGCAATCAGCCCCAGCATTTT.

The chain employs TRBV14 and TRBJ2-1; D may be TRBD1 or TRBD2 (6 bases each). Germline loops: CDR1 SGHDN, CDR2 FVKESK. This CDR3 spans 14 amino acids. V was cut by 6 bases and J by 0 bases, with 9 bases left in between. The CDR3 nucleotides read TGTGCCAGCAGGAGGGGGGACTCCTACAATGAGCAGTTCTTC. Its protein product is CASRRGDSYNEQFF.

The V and J genes are TRBV7-3 and TRBJ2-5, with a weak D call TRBD1 (6 bases). The CDR3 loop spans 15 amino acids. V was pared by 5 bases and J by 5 bases, with 18 bases between. Germline values: CDR1 SGHTA, CDR2 FQGTGA. The CDR3 here is CASSRTVSGVETQYF. In DNA form, the CDR3 reads TGTGCCAGCAGCCGGACAGTCTCTGGGGTGGAGACCCAGTACTTC.

This chain connects TRBV7-6 to TRBJ1-4; 10 nucleotides align to TRBD1. This CDR3 contains 16 residues. V lost 5 bases to trimming and J lost 5 bases; unmatched junction nucleotides: 8. Per germline, CDR1 SGHVS and CDR2 FNYEAQ. CDR3 sequence (DNA): TGTGCCAGCAGCCCAGTTGGGACAGGGGCCAATGAAAAACTGTTTTTT. Translation: CASSPVGTGANEKLFF.

The chain joins TRBV7-6 to TRBJ2-5, with 12 bases fitting TRBD1. V lost 7 bases, J lost 4 bases, and 13 bases stayed unmatched. CDR3 length: 17 residues. Looked up from germline, CDR1 is SGHVS and CDR2 is FNYEAQ. The CDR3 DNA is TGTGCCAGCACCGACAAGTCGGGACAGGGGGCGCGAGAGACCCAGTACTTC. Its translation is CASTDKSGQGARETQYF.